What follows describes a single TCR beta chain. Its recognized antigen is unknown. Per-nucleotide qualities are absent, and no much larger clonotype sits a single base away. Sequenced on an Illumina HiSeq 1500. TCRdb took the public reads, trimmed them with fastp at Q25, ran MiXCR for clone calling and kept in-frame beta chains. One record per CDR3 amino acid sequence lists the most common genes and DNA. The sample has approximately 500,000 distinct CDR3 sequences on record, approximately 15% of them singletons. The top ten clonotypes cover more than 20% of the sample. This sample is part of a study of T cell repertoires in cytomegalovirus infection (dated by TCRdb to the late 2010s). For the wider study: Donor HLA type was relevant to the analysis, because carriage of CMV infection together with the matching HLA type was indicated by public TCR beta signatures.

The germline V gene specifies LGHNT as CDR1 and FRNRAP as CDR2. Reading from cysteine to phenylalanine, the CDR3 counts 17 amino acids. The entry retains the CDR3 DNA only, 51 bases that are in frame from base 1. V is reduced by 0 bases and J by 0 bases, leaving a spacing of 12 bases between them. Paper-wide results and their limitations: Cumulative frequency of public TCR beta family members discriminated carriers of CMV infection plus the relevant HLA type in this cohort and an independent approximately 360-donor cohort. The ex vivo response was dominated by HLA-C-restricted CMV-specific TCR beta clonotypes, which also provided the single most frequent clonotype in two of eight donors.

The sample consisted of CD8+ T cells from PBMCs. The receptor comes from a human donor in good health (CMV status not recorded). Some clones in this sample may be carry-over from other donors' samples. The chain couples TRBV12-5 to TRBJ1-3, with the D gene too uncertain to name. The CDR3 corresponds to CASGLVGGSYSGNTIYF. Read as DNA, the sequence is TGTGCTAGTGGTTTGGTAGGCGGATCTTACTCTGGAAACACCATATATTTT.